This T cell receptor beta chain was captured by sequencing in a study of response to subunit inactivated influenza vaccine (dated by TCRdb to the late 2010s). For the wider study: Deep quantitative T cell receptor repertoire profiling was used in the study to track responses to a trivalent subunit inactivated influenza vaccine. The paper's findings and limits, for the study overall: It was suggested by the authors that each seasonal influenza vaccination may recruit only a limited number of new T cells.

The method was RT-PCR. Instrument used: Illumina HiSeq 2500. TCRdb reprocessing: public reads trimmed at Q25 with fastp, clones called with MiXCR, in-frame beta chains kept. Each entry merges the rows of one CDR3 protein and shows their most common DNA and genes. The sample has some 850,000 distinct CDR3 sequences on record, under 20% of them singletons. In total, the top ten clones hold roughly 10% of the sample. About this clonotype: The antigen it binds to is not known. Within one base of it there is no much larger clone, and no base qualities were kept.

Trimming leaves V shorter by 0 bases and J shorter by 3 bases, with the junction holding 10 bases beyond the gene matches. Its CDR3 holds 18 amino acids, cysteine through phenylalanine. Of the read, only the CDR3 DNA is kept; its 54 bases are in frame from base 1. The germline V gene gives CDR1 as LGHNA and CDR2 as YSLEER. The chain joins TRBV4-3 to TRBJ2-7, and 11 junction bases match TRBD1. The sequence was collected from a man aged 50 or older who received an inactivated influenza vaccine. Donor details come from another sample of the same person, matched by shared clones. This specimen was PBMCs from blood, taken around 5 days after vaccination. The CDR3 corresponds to CASSQDYHGGQGVYEQYF. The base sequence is TGCGCCAGCAGCCAAGACTATCATGGGGGACAGGGGGTCTACGAGCAGTACTTC.